One sample yielded the 6 T cell receptor beta chains listed below, sequenced in a study of radiation and T cells in renal cell carcinoma (dated by TCRdb to the early 2020s). In the paper's terms, the time point label means: baseline pretreatment blood. In the paper's terms, the treatment or condition label means: 15 Gy SBRT to primary tumor, nephrectomy 4 weeks later. The library was generated by the immunoSEQ multiplex PCR assay. What TCRdb holds here is the immuneACCESS table cut down to in-frame rearrangements. Part of the clones is not present; checked against another copy, under half of the missing clones reflect an unresolved V gene, and the others are unexplained. The sample table shows 100,000 to 150,000 clones, and roughly 80% are seen once. The ten largest clones add up to 2.5% to 3.5% of the sample. Sequences were derived from blood, sampled from a patient whose treatment included radiotherapy and nephrectomy. These receptors were taken from a woman in her sixties with renal cell carcinoma.

This clone has just one count. The chain recombines TRBV9 with TRBJ2-2; D is tentatively TRBD1 or TRBD2 (6 bases each). Germline lookup yields CDR1 SGDLS and CDR2 YYNGEE. Trimming removed 1 base from V and 5 bases from J, with 12 bases in between. The CDR3 contains 15 residues. The CDR3 loop is CASSVFQGRTGELFF. The CDR3 coding sequence is TGTGCCAGCAGCGTATTCCAGGGGAGGACCGGGGAGCTGTTTTTT.

V gene TRBV6-4 combines with J gene TRBJ1-1, with 9 bases lining up with TRBD1. V was clipped by 6 bases and J by 3 bases; unmatched bases: 8. This CDR3 is built from 15 residues. Germline lookup yields CDR1 MRHNA and CDR2 SNTAGT. CDR3 in amino acids: CASSLRDRVHTEAFF. CDR3 in DNA: TGTGCCAGCAGCCTCCGGGACAGGGTACACACTGAAGCTTTCTTT.

The chain links TRBV6-1 to TRBJ2-7, with TRBD1 matching 10 bases. V lost 4 bases, J lost 1 base, and 4 bases stayed unmatched. The length of the CDR3 is 15 residues. The germline CDR1 and CDR2 sequences are MNHNS and SASEGT. The CDR3 protein is CASSGPGQGSYEQYF. The CDR3 DNA follows: TGTGCCAGCAGTGGGCCGGGACAGGGGTCCTACGAGCAGTACTTC.

This clone has a handful of counts. The chain joins TRBV18 to TRBJ1-1; no definite D call. The CDR3 is 15 residues long. V lost 2 bases to trimming and J lost 1 base, with 11 bases between them. CDR1 and CDR2 from the germline V gene are KGHSH and LQKENI. The DNA of the CDR3 is TGTGCCAGCTCACCAAATCAGGTGGGGAACACTGAAGCTTTCTTT. It codes for CASSPNQVGNTEAFF. Full variable domain (missing parts from reference TRBV18 and TRBJ1-1): NAGVMQNPRHLVRRRGQEARLRCSPMKGHSHVYWYRQLPEEGLKFMVYLQKENIIDESGMPKERFSAEFPKEGPSILRIQQVVRGDSAAYFCASSPNQVGNTEAFFGQGTRLTVV.

The chain uses TRBV28 and TRBJ1-1; 8 positions agree with TRBD1. The V segment lost 8 bases and the J segment 4 bases; nucleotides outside the gene matches: 3. The V gene's germline CDR1 is MDHEN and CDR2 SYDVKM. The CDR3 contains 12 residues. CDR3 region: CASHRGGTEAFF. In DNA, the CDR3 is TGTGCCAGCCACAGGGGGGGCACTGAAGCTTTCTTT.

In this sample, this clone turned up a few times. Without the conserved terminal phenylalanine or tryptophan, this CDR3 likely stems from a read error. The DNA is omitted, as the CDR3 cannot be located on it reliably, and the CDR3 follows TCRdb's listing. The J gene is TRBJ1-4, the V gene TRBV19. Per the germline V gene, CDR1 is LNHDA and CDR2 is SQIVND (reference sequence). The CDR3 has 9 residues if both end residues are counted. The CDR3 region is CASSMSPAP.